This paragraph reports one T cell receptor beta chain. The sample carries other DNA sequences with the same CDR3. This record comes from a study of blood T cell repertoires in COVID-19. The age range of participants was about 18 to 100 years, with residence in about two dozen US areas. Cohorts were assigned according to the clinical history that participants reported. Exposed participants encountered a COVID-19 case during the 2 weeks preceding study entry. Assay used: immunoSEQ multiplex PCR; TCRdb lists only in-frame clones, some missing. Of 350,000 to 400,000 clones listed, about 89% were seen once; the top ten hold 0.86%. The CDR3 consists of 13 residues. V shed 5 bases and J shed 6 bases, with 11 bases lying between them.

This clonotype was obtained from a woman in her thirties or forties who had been exposed to COVID-19. Sequencing was performed on PBMCs or T cells enriched from blood (not recorded which). This chain links TRBV12-3 or TRBV12-4 with TRBJ2-1; perhaps TRBD2 as D (6 bases). CDR3 loop: CASSPGLGNEQFF. CDR3 nucleotide sequence: TGTGCCAGCAGTCCGGGACTTGGCAATGAGCAGTTCTTC.